This T cell receptor beta chain was retrieved from a study of shared clonotypes between healthy human individuals. Regarding the study as a whole: Represented diversity, genetic and exposure-history alike, was limited by few donors.

Sorted-subset replicate PCRs used 200 ng of genomic DNA. This amount corresponded to approximately 30,000 T cell genomes. Sequencing used immunoSEQ multiplex PCR; TCRdb keeps in-frame clones, though not all of them. The sample includes about 79,000 clones, about 61% seen only once; the top ten take 51%. Regarding this clone: Its specificity is unknown.

Germline CDR1 reads KGHSH; CDR2 reads LQKENI. Between the trimmed V and J ends, which lost 3 bases and 4 bases, there was a span of 9 bases. The CDR3 is 13 amino acids. The sequence was collected from a man aged 30-40 years in good health. V gene TRBV18 combines with J gene TRBJ2-5, with D uncertain. The sequencing input was memory CD8+ T cells sorted from blood. As for subset: CD45RO+ cells pooled with CCR7-negative TemRA cells. The CDR3 DNA reads as TGTGCCAGCTCACCGGTCATGGGAGAGACCCAGTACTTC. This sequence encodes CASSPVMGETQYF.